What follows describes a single T cell receptor (beta chain). What it binds is not known. Researchers reported that TCR beta cDNA libraries carried unique molecular identifiers. TCRdb itself ran the PCR reads through MiXCR, one entry per CDR3 protein. This table has roughly 620,000 distinct CDR3 sequences, 40% to 50% appearing once. V dropped 8 bases and J dropped 7 bases, with 11 bases sitting between them. The CDR3 runs 11 residues. This specimen belongs to a study of post-analysis software for immune sequencing data. Study-wide results and limits: Compared with controls, patients had more of 4 or 5 TRBV segments, including TRBV5-6, TRBV5-1 and TRBV20-1. Normalized Chao1 diversity was significantly lower in multiple sclerosis patients than in controls.

The receptor was isolated from a girl aged 5 to 17 with multiple sclerosis. Sequencing was carried out using blood. The J gene is TRBJ1-1, the V gene TRBV12-3 or TRBV12-4; D not certain. CDR3: CASGWESEAFF. CDR3 bases: TGTGCCAGCGGATGGGAAAGTGAAGCTTTCTTT.